The sequence of this T cell receptor beta chain was determined in a study of blood T cell repertoires in COVID-19. Authors' methods: The authors estimated nucleated cell counts from reference gene primer amplification. Clones were sequenced by immunoSEQ multiplex PCR, and TCRdb holds only the in-frame ones, with some missing. V and J calls and clone size follow that table, whereas D and trimming were derived from the DNA. The sample yields 100,000 to 150,000 clones, over 70% seen once. V was trimmed by 5 bases and J by 3 bases, leaving 19 bases between them. The germline CDR1 and CDR2 sequences are LGHDT and YNNKEL (reference sequence). The CDR3 contains 16 residues.

Source material: peripheral blood. The rearrangement links TRBV3-1 (or the pseudogene TRBV3-2) to TRBJ1-2; the D gene is possibly TRBD1 (6 bases). The sequence was collected from a woman between 65 and 79 years old with acute or convalescent COVID-19. The CDR3 coding sequence is TGTGCCAGCAGCGGCGTTTGGGGGAAGGGGGACTATGGCTACACCTTC. It yields the protein CASSGVWGKGDYGYTF.